Listed below are T cell receptor beta chains from one sample, sequenced in a study of T cell changes during pregnancy in multiple sclerosis. Repertoires were generated with immunoSEQ multiplex PCR, while TCRdb's copy carries only in-frame clones and drops some. The table includes 55,000 to 80,000 clones, 85% to 90% detected once. The material was peripheral blood, obtained after pregnancy. These receptors were obtained from a female donor in good health, enrolled as a control in a pregnancy study. CDR3s include the opening cysteine and the closing phenylalanine or tryptophan. D genes are given only for firm matches. The size entry is marked missing in some rows and otherwise reads once, few, many or a size class.

NA	TRBJ2-1	TRBD2	TRBV4-3	CASSQEWGGLYNEQFF	TGCGCCAGCAGCCAAGAATGGGGGGGACTATACAATGAGCAGTTCTTC
once	TRBJ2-1	TRBD1	TRBV30	CAWSGTGGWFNEQFF	TGTGCCTGGAGTGGGACAGGGGGTTGGTTCAATGAGCAGTTCTTC
NA	TRBJ2-1	NA	TRBV6-4	CASSDSWSGEQFF	TGTGCCAGCAGTGACTCTTGGTCGGGTGAGCAGTTCTTC
NA	TRBJ1-2	NA	TRBV5-1	CASSSYGQRANYGYTF	TGCGCCAGCAGCTCCTACGGACAGAGAGCTAACTATGGCTACACCTTC
NA	TRBJ2-3	TRBD2	TRBV5-1	CASSLPGLASSTDTQYF	TGCGCCAGCAGCCTTCCGGGACTAGCGTCTAGCACAGATACGCAGTATTTT
once	TRBJ2-7	NA	TRBV7-2	CASTSRRDDEQYF	TGTGCCAGCACGTCCCGGAGAGACGACGAGCAGTACTTC
NA	TRBJ1-2	NA	TRBV7-9	CASSPPTGGGGYTF	TGTGCCAGCAGCCCACCAACGGGGGGAGGTGGCTACACCTTC
NA	TRBJ2-3	NA	TRBV15	CATSDFPGTTSTDTQYF	TGTGCCACCAGCGACTTTCCCGGGACAACTAGCACAGATACGCAGTATTTT
NA	TRBJ2-1	TRBD2	TRBV5-1	CASSFGGGARNEQFF	TGCGCCAGCAGCTTCGGCGGGGGGGCCCGAAATGAGCAGTTCTTC
NA	TRBJ1-2	TRBD1	TRBV10-3	CAISKTGGDYGYTF	TGTGCCATCAGTAAGACAGGGGGCGACTATGGCTACACCTTC
NA	TRBJ2-7	TRBD2	TRBV14	CASSQASGPGWEQYF	TGTGCCAGCAGCCAGGCTAGCGGCCCCGGATGGGAGCAGTACTTC
NA	TRBJ2-3	TRBD2	TRBV4-1	CASSQESGGGTDTQYF	TGCGCCAGCAGCCAAGAGTCGGGGGGGGGCACAGATACGCAGTATTTT
NA	TRBJ2-1	NA	TRBV7-2	CASSSPQGNEQFF	TGTGCCAGCAGCTCCCCACAGGGCAATGAGCAGTTCTTC